The clone carrying this T cell receptor beta chain was seen more than once but under ten times. TCRdb reprocessed the RACE reads with MiXCR, giving one entry per CDR3 protein. The table includes about 80,000 distinct CDR3 sequences, 14% detected once. The time point was: pre-sensitization, week 0. Treatment of the sample: therapeutic diphenylcyclopropenone sensitization with weekly scalp DPC. The CDR3 sequence is 12 residues long. Trimming shortened V by 7 bases and J by 3 bases, and 10 bases separated the two germline ends. CDR1 and CDR2 (germline): SQVTM, ANQGSEA. This entry comes from a study of human T cells and chemical hapten exposure.

This receptor was taken from a woman aged 50 to 60 with alopecia areata. Some clones in this sample may be carry-over from other donors' samples. V is TRBV29-1 and J is TRBJ1-5; TRBD1 might be the D (5 bases). The specimen comprised whole blood, sampled in connection with sensitization to the hapten diphenylcyclopropenone (DPC). CDR3 coding DNA: TGCAGCGCAGGGTCCGTCAATCAGCCCCAGCATTTT. The encoded protein is CSAGSVNQPQHF.